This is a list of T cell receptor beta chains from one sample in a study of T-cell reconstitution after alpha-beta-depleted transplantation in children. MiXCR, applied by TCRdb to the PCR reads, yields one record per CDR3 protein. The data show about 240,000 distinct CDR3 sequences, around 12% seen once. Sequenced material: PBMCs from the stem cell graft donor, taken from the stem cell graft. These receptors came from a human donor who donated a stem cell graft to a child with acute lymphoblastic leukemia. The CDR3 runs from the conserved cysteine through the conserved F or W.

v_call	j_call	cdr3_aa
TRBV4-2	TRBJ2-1	CASSPGQARLREQFF
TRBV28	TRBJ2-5	CASRNGGYRAETQYF
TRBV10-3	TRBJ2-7	CAIRTPTYEQYF
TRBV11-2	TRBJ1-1	CASSAGDLHTEAFF
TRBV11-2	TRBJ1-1	CASSLRQGYVSMNTEAFF
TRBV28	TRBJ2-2	CASRMQGFTGELFF
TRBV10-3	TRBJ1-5	CAISDSGTPGNQPQHF
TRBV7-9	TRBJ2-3	CASSLIAGALIRADTQYF
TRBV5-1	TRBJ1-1	CASSHSGTVFEAFF
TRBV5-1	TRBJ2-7	CASSGARSWSPYEQYF
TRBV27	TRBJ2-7	CASSPLGTGGGYSYEQYF
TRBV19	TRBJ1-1	CASSQTVYLTEAFF
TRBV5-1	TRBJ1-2	CASSLGPGESSGGYTF
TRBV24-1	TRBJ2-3	CATSDPGRATDTQYF
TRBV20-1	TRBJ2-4	CSAREGYQNRQYF
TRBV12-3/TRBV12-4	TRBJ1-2	CASSFSSDRAGYTF
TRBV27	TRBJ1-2	CASSVTRDRGRGYTF
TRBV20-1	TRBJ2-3	CSARDQGRRTQYF
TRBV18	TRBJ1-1	CASSPSQGNTEAFF
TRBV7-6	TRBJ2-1	CASSLTRRGPNNEQFF
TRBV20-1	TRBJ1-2	CSASPGVYGYTF
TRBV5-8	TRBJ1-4	CASSRTATNEKLFF
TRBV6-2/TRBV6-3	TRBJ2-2	CASSSGTGDTGELFF
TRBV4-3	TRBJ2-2	CASSQGGRTTGELFF
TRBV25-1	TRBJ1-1	CASGEPEGTEAFF
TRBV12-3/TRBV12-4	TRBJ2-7	CASSLRDYEQYF
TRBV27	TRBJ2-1	CASSYAGQGIREQFF
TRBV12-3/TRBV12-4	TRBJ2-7	CASSPAVYEQYF
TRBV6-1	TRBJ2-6	CASSEAGSGANVLTF
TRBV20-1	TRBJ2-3	CSANRERGRGDTQYF
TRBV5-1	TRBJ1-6	CASSLEAGGNSPLHF
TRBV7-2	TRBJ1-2	CASSLARGYGYTF
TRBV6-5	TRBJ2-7	CASSYSNRQNSYEQYF
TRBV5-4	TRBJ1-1	CASSFALGNTEAFF
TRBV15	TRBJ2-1	CATSRAGGLYNEQFF
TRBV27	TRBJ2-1	CASTPLGQDGEQFF
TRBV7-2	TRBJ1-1	CASSLDRGRGEAFF
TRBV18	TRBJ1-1	CASSPQGYTEAFF
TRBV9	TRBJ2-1	CASQGNEQFF
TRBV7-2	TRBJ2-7	CASSWDRGQEQYF
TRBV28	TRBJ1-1	CASRALGQNTEAFF
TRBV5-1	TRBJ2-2	CASSSRTSAGELFF
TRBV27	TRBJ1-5	CASSFKGQVGNQPQHF
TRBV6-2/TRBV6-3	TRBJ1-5	CASSYSSGVQPQHF
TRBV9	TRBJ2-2	CASSVTSGRNTGELFF